This TCR beta chain was profiled in a study of blood T cell repertoires in COVID-19. Study details: In each case, the material was cDNA or gDNA derived from T cells, B-cell-depleted T cells, or PBMCs.

As processed by the authors: Researchers report that nucleated cell counts were estimated from reference gene primer amplification. The data were produced by immunoSEQ multiplex PCR, yet TCRdb's version contains in-frame clones alone and is incomplete. For V, J and clone size, that table is used; D and trimming come from the DNA. The data show approximately 250,000 clones, around 86% seen once. The length of the CDR3 is 15 residues. Trimming cost V 6 bases and J 3 bases; bases outside gene matches: 8. In germline, CDR1 is SGHAT, CDR2 FQNNGV. The chain couples TRBV11-2 to TRBJ1-1; 9 bases match TRBD1. The sequenced sample was peripheral blood. The clonotype was recovered from a man aged 30 to 45 who had recovered from COVID-19. In DNA, the CDR3 is TGTGCCAGCAGGGAGAGCGGACAGGGGTACACTGAAGCTTTCTTT. Its protein is CASRESGQGYTEAFF.